Listed below are T cell receptor beta chains from one sample, sequenced in a study of T cells in localized non-small cell lung cancer. Only in-frame clones appear in the TCRdb table, and some are missing; sequencing was by immunoSEQ multiplex PCR. The sample gives some 3,500 clones, just under 25% of which show up once; roughly 27% is in the top ten. Specimen: lung tumor tissue, collected before any cancer treatment. These receptors were obtained from a woman aged 40 to 75 with stage I lung adenocarcinoma. CDR3s include the opening cysteine and the closing phenylalanine or tryptophan. The D gene is left open where the match is weak. Part of the rows lack a size; the others show once, few, many or a class for expanded clones.

J | D | V | size | length | CDR3 | DNA
TRBJ1-6 | . | TRBV23-1 | few | 15 | CASSQDFVYNSPLHF | TGCGCCAGCAGCCAAGATTTCGTCTATAATTCACCCCTCCACTTT
TRBJ2-7 | TRBD1 | TRBV19 | few | 13 | CASSRTGGFEQYF | TGTGCCAGTAGTAGAACAGGGGGCTTCGAGCAGTACTTC
TRBJ1-1 | . | TRBV18 | . | 15 | CASSLRDGSHTEAFF | TGTGCCAGCTCGCTTAGGGACGGTTCACACACTGAAGCTTTCTTT
TRBJ2-3 | TRBD2 | TRBV6-8 | . | 15 | CASSLAGGEGDTQYF | TGTGCCAGCAGCCTAGCGGGAGGGGAGGGAGATACGCAGTATTTT
TRBJ1-4 | TRBD1 | TRBV10-3 | . | 15 | CASSEKQGPREKLFF | TGTGCCAGCAGTGAGAAACAGGGGCCAAGGGAAAAACTGTTTTTT
TRBJ1-1 | . | TRBV6-8 | . | 15 | CASSPRGGLNTEAFF | TGTGCCAGCAGCCCCCGGGGGGGGCTGAACACTGAAGCTTTCTTT
TRBJ1-4 | TRBD1 | TRBV11-3 | . | 14 | CASSPQQGNEKLFF | TGTGCCAGCAGCCCGCAACAGGGGAATGAAAAACTGTTTTTT
TRBJ2-7 | TRBD1 | TRBV6-1 | . | 14 | CASSEGDSSYEQYF | TGTGCCAGCAGTGAAGGGGACAGCTCCTACGAGCAGTACTTC
TRBJ2-3 | . | TRBV9 | . | 14 | CATYGTMGTDTQYF | TGTGCCACTTATGGGACCATGGGGACAGATACGCAGTATTTT
TRBJ1-1 | . | TRBV29-1 | few | 13 | CSVEEFPNTEAFF | TGCAGCGTTGAGGAGTTCCCGAACACTGAAGCTTTCTTT
TRBJ2-3 | . | TRBV6-8 | . | 13 | CAISPDSTDTQYF | TGTGCCATCTCCCCGGACAGCACAGATACGCAGTATTTT
TRBJ1-1 | . | TRBV28 | few | 15 | CASSLWEGGNTEAFF | TGTGCCAGCAGTTTATGGGAGGGGGGGAACACTGAAGCTTTCTTT
TRBJ2-5 | . | TRBV11-3 | . | 14 | CASSLGGAGETQYF | TGTGCCAGCAGCTTAGGTGGGGCCGGGGAGACCCAGTACTTC
TRBJ1-1 | TRBD1 | TRBV19 | once | 16 | CASSAQSTGEGIEAFF | TGTGCCAGTAGTGCACAATCAACAGGGGAAGGGATTGAAGCTTTCTTT
TRBJ1-3 | . | TRBV11-3 | few | 18 | CASSLEGQGPFSGNTIYF | TGTGCCAGCAGCTTAGAAGGGCAGGGCCCGTTCTCTGGAAACACCATATATTTT
TRBJ2-7 | . | TRBV6-8 | few | 14 | CASGGHRIGYEQYF | TGTGCCAGCGGGGGACACCGAATAGGCTACGAGCAGTACTTC
TRBJ1-1 | . | TRBV10-2 | . | 13 | CATQRGGDTEAFF | TGCGCCACCCAGAGGGGGGGGGACACTGAAGCTTTCTTT
TRBJ2-3 | TRBD2 | TRBV11-3 | medium-sized | 15 | CASSSQRERTDTQYF | TGTGCCAGCAGCTCCCAGCGGGAACGCACAGATACGCAGTATTTT
TRBJ1-1 | . | TRBV7-2 | few | 13 | CASSLSGNTEAFF | TGTGCCAGCAGCTTATCTGGGAACACTGAAGCTTTCTTT
TRBJ2-2 | . | TRBV6-9 | few | 11 | CASSYEGALFF | TGTGCCAGCAGTTACGAGGGTGCGCTGTTTTTT
TRBJ2-4 | . | TRBV6-1 | medium-sized | 13 | CASSEVGQSIQYF | TGTGCCAGCAGTGAAGTTGGACAGTCCATTCAGTACTTC
TRBJ2-5 | TRBD2 | TRBV6-8 | few | 17 | CASSYSSSGGARETQYF | TGTGCCAGCAGTTACTCGTCCAGCGGGGGGGCCCGGGAGACCCAGTACTTC
TRBJ2-7 | . | TRBV9 | few | 15 | CASSEGGNGYYEQYF | TGTGCCAGCAGCGAGGGGGGAAACGGCTACTACGAGCAGTACTTC
TRBJ2-7 | . | TRBV29-1 | . | 12 | CSVESRDYEQYF | TGCAGCGTTGAAAGCCGGGACTACGAGCAGTACTTC